One and the same sample provided the 27 T cell receptor beta chains below, sequenced in a study of cytomegalovirus exposure and HLA in healthy donors. Primers included in the PCR were 60 Vbeta and 13 Jbeta primers. Sequencing was performed with immunoSEQ multiplex PCR; in TCRdb, only in-frame clones are kept and a portion is missing. The table has tens of thousands of clones, around 84% seen once; the top ten hold about 4.5%. Sequenced input: PBMCs. The origin of the receptors is a woman between 40 and 55 years old in good health and CMV-seropositive.

A single count supports this clone. The chain combines TRBV9 with TRBJ2-7; 10 positions agree with TRBD1. After removal of 0 bases from V and 6 bases from J, the junction contained 6 bases not matched to a gene. The CDR3 totals 15 residues. Per germline, CDR1 SGDLS and CDR2 YYNGEE. This CDR3 reads CASSVEGTGASEQYF. DNA for the CDR3: TGTGCCAGCAGCGTAGAAGGGACAGGGGCTTCCGAGCAGTACTTC.

This clone was detected once. The DNA of the CDR3 is TGTGCCAGCAGCTCCCACACCGGACTAGCGGGAGGGCCGAGGAATGAGCAGTTCTTC. It yields the protein CASSSHTGLAGGPRNEQFF. The rearrangement joins TRBV11-2 to TRBJ2-1; 15 bases match TRBD2. The CDR3 sequence is 19 residues long. In germline, CDR1 is SGHAT, CDR2 FQNNGV. With V trimmed by 4 bases and J by 7 bases, 14 bases remained unmatched.

The gene calls are TRBV7-3 and TRBJ1-1, with D tentatively TRBD1 (5 bases). CDR1 is SGHTA, CDR2 FQGTGA, per germline. V lost 5 bases and J 1 base, leaving 17 bases between the germline ends. There are 16 residues in the CDR3. CDR3 coding DNA: TGTGCCAGCAGCCGGCAGGGATTAGCCCAGAACACTGAAGCTTTCTTT. It translates to CASSRQGLAQNTEAFF.

The CDR3 is CASSLFVGQPQHF. The CDR3 DNA reads as TGTGCCAGCAGCCTCTTCGTCGGGCAGCCCCAGCATTTT. V gene TRBV7-3 combines with J gene TRBJ1-5; D unclear. V gave up 5 bases and J gave up 7 bases, with 12 bases separating them. The CDR3 totals 13 residues. Germline V gene lookup returns CDR1 SGHTA and CDR2 FQGTGA.

This clone was recorded once. The genes are TRBV21-1 and TRBJ1-6; TRBD1 is taken as the D call from the table, unchecked against the DNA. TRBV21-1 is termed a pseudogene. The CDR3 sequence is 18 residues long. CDR3 coding DNA: TGTGCCAGCAGCAGAACACCGAGGACAGGGGGTTTTAATTCACCCCTCCACTTT. This gives the protein CASSRTPRTGGFNSPLHF.

The chain combines TRBV4-2 with TRBJ2-3, with 15 bases lining up with TRBD2. This CDR3 comprises 17 residues. V dropped 1 base and J dropped 6; count of bases not matched to a gene: 5. Germline CDR1 reads LGHNA; CDR2 reads YNFKEQ. The CDR3 loop reads CASSQGAGLAGGDTQYF. CDR3 sequence (DNA): TGTGCCAGCAGCCAAGGGGCTGGACTAGCGGGAGGGGATACGCAGTATTTT.

V is TRBV18 and J is TRBJ2-7, with a weak D call TRBD1 (6 bases). The ends were cut back, 3 bases at V and 6 bases at J, with 12 bases in the middle. The CDR3 is 13 amino acids. Per the germline V gene, CDR1 is KGHSH and CDR2 is LQKENI. The CDR3 DNA reads as TGTGCCAGCTCACCCGGGACATCCAGCGAGCAGTACTTC. Residues: CASSPGTSSEQYF.

The V and J genes are TRBV11-1 and TRBJ2-7, with TRBD2 matching 9 bases. Looked up from germline, CDR1 is SGHAT and CDR2 is FQDESV (reference sequence). The CDR3 totals 17 residues. V lost 2 bases, J lost 4 bases, and 12 bases stayed unmatched. CDR3 nucleotide sequence: TGTGCCAGCAGCTTAAACTCCTTTAGCGGGAGTACGTACGAGCAGTACTTC. This encodes CASSLNSFSGSTYEQYF.

The chain combines TRBV18 with TRBJ2-5, with TRBD2 as a possible D gene (5 bases). Trimming removed 2 bases at V and 5 bases at J, with 15 bases between. Germline V CDR1 and CDR2: KGHSH, LQKENI. The length of the CDR3 is 15 residues. The CDR3 here is CASSPNGLAVETQYF. CDR3 nucleotides: TGTGCCAGCTCACCAAACGGGCTAGCCGTGGAGACCCAGTACTTC.

This clone has just one count. The chain employs TRBV2 and TRBJ1-5; no clear D. The V and J ends lost 6 bases and 0 bases respectively, with 12 bases between them. Germline V lookup: CDR1 SNHLY, CDR2 FYNNEI. The CDR3 has 15 amino acids. CDR3 nucleotides: TGTGCCAGCAGCCACGGCGGTGGTAGCAATCAGCCCCAGCATTTT. Its protein product is CASSHGGGSNQPQHF.

This rearrangement joins TRBV11-2 to TRBJ2-2; 8 bases align to TRBD2. This CDR3 has 14 amino acids. J was trimmed by 6 bases and V by 1 base; bases with no gene match: 1. Germline V gene sequence: CDR1 SGHAT, CDR2 FQNNGV. The CDR3 DNA reads as TGTGCCAGCAGCTTAGGGACTAGCCCCGGGGAGCTGTTTTTT. Translation: CASSLGTSPGELFF.

The genes are TRBV6-1 and TRBJ2-5; TRBD2 might be the D (5 bases). This CDR3 contains 10 residues. Trimming pared 8 bases from V and 7 bases from J, leaving 8 bases between. Germline CDR1 reads MNHNS; CDR2 reads SASEGT. The CDR3 loop reads CASGSTTQYF. CDR3 coding DNA: TGTGCCAGCGGGAGCACGACCCAGTACTTC.

This clone was found a few times. The chain uses TRBV7-9 and TRBJ2-2; 12 nucleotides agree with TRBD2. Germline assignment: CDR1 SEHNR and CDR2 FQNEAQ (reference sequence). The CDR3 totals 16 residues. V dropped 5 bases and J dropped 7; count of bases not matched to a gene: 8. CDR3 sequence reads: CASSATMGLAGGELFF. The CDR3, as DNA: TGTGCCAGCAGCGCAACGATGGGACTAGCGGGCGGGGAGCTGTTTTTT.

J is TRBJ2-1 and V is TRBV7-9, with TRBD1 identical over 9 bases. The V and J ends lost 7 bases and 7 bases, in that order; junction bases with no gene match: 20. CDR1 is SEHNR and CDR2 is FQNEAQ in the germline V gene (reference sequence). This CDR3 comprises 18 residues. DNA for the CDR3: TGTGCCAGCAACGACCGGGGGTGGGGACAGGGCCTCTGGAATGAGCAGTTCTTC. The encoded protein is CASNDRGWGQGLWNEQFF. The complete variable domain, with remaining parts taken from reference TRBV7-9 and TRBJ2-1, reads DTGVSQNPRHKITKRGQNVTFRCDPISEHNRLYWYRQTLGQGPEFLTYFQNEAQLEKSRLLSDRFSAERPKGSFSTLEIQRTEQGDSAMYLCASNDRGWGQGLWNEQFFGPGTRLTVL.

The V gene is TRBV7-3, the J gene TRBJ1-2; TRBD1 agrees at 7 bases. The germline gives CDR1 SGHTA, CDR2 FQGTGA. The CDR3 covers 13 residues. V shed 0 bases and J 13 bases; nucleotides not matched to a gene: 8. The CDR3 DNA reads as TGTGCCAGCAGCTTAACTCTAGGGGGCGCTTGCACCTTC. This encodes CASSLTLGGACTF.

This clone was found a few times. The V gene is TRBV7-5, the J gene TRBJ2-1; TRBD2, the table's D call, was not compared with the DNA. TRBV7-5 is a recognized pseudogene. The CDR3 is made up of 15 amino acids. CDR3 sequence: CARSLVAGGPNEQFF. Here the CDR3 DNA reads TGTGCCAGAAGCTTAGTAGCGGGAGGGCCCAATGAGCAGTTCTTC.

The chain carries TRBV11-2 and TRBJ2-1, with a weak D call TRBD1 (6 bases). Trimming took 3 bases from V and 9 from J, leaving 15 bases between them. Germline V gene sequence: CDR1 SGHAT, CDR2 FQNNGV. The CDR3 has 14 residues. CDR3 sequence reads: CASSFGQGKFEQFF. The CDR3 coding sequence is TGTGCCAGCAGCTTCGGGCAGGGGAAGTTTGAGCAGTTCTTC.

This chain uses TRBV7-2 with TRBJ2-2, with 8 nucleotides matching TRBD2. V lost 5 bases and J lost 7; bases outside the gene matches: 9. This CDR3 region has 15 residues. The germline V gene has CDR1 SGHTA and CDR2 FQGNSA. CDR3 residues: CASSNRAAGGGELFF. The CDR3 DNA sequence: TGTGCCAGCAGCAACCGGGCCGCGGGAGGCGGGGAGCTGTTTTTT.

The CDR3, as DNA: TGTGCCAGCAGCTCGAAAACTAGCGGGAAACAAGAGACCCAGTACTTC. It encodes CASSSKTSGKQETQYF. The V gene is TRBV5-4, the J gene TRBJ2-5, with 10 nucleotides matching TRBD2. V lost 3 bases, J lost 2 bases, and 7 bases stayed unmatched. CDR1 SGHNT and CDR2 YYREEE come from the germline V gene (reference sequence). The CDR3 length is 16 residues.

For this clone: A junction boundary mismatches the germline segment, possibly from a read error. The rearrangement uses TRBV7-9 and TRBJ1-4; 7 bases map to TRBD1. The CDR3 contains 16 residues. Germline V lookup: CDR1 SEHNR, CDR2 FQNEAQ (reference sequence). CDR3 bases: TGTTCCAGCAGCTTTGGAGCCGGGACAGAAAATGAAAAACTGTTTTTT. It translates to CSSSFGAGTENEKLFF.

The V call is TRBV7-9, the J call TRBJ2-7, with 7 bases aligning to TRBD2. The CDR3 is 15 residues long. Trimming at V came to 4 bases and at J to 1 base, leaving 7 bases not matched to a gene. Germline CDR1 is SEHNR and CDR2 is FQNEAQ (reference sequence). The CDR3 region has the DNA TGTGCCAGCAGCTCCCCGCCTAGCGGTTCCTACGAGCAGTACTTC. It translates to CASSSPPSGSYEQYF.

This chain links TRBV9 with TRBJ2-5; 11 nucleotides align to TRBD2. CDR3 size: 14 residues. The V gene end was trimmed by 2 bases and the J gene end by 11 bases; junction bases not matched to a gene: 8. Germline assignment: CDR1 SGDLS and CDR2 YYNGEE. CDR3 region: CASSVELLAGEQYF. In DNA, the CDR3 is TGTGCCAGCAGCGTCGAGTTACTAGCGGGAGAGCAGTACTTC.

This chain links TRBV5-1 with TRBJ2-5; D gene ambiguous. The CDR3 length is 16 residues. Deletions cut 0 bases from V and 2 bases from J, with 14 bases between. Germline lookup yields CDR1 SGHRS and CDR2 YFSETQ. The CDR3 coding sequence is TGCGCCAGCAGCTTGGTTCCCACGGGTTCGCAAGAGACCCAGTACTTC. This gives the protein CASSLVPTGSQETQYF.

The chain carries TRBV2 and TRBJ2-1; D is uncertain. Germline values: CDR1 SNHLY, CDR2 FYNNEI. With 5 bases removed from V and 5 bases from J, the gap between germline ends came to 10 bases. The CDR3 contains 13 residues. DNA of the CDR3: TGTGCCAGCAGTTTCAGCGCAGACAATGAGCAGTTCTTC. Translation gives CASSFSADNEQFF. Full variable domain (remainder filled in from reference TRBV2 and TRBJ2-1): EPEVTQTPSHQVTQMGQEVILRCVPISNHLYFYWYRQILGQKVEFLVSFYNNEISEKSEIFDDQFSVERPDGSNFTLKIRSTKLEDSAMYFCASSFSADNEQFFGPGTRLTVL.

This chain uses TRBV30 with TRBJ2-3; the D gene is possibly TRBD2 (5 bases). Germline V gene sequence: CDR1 GTSNPN, CDR2 SVGIG (reference sequence). Deletions cut 8 bases from V and 1 base from J, with 16 bases between. The CDR3 has 14 amino acids. DNA of the CDR3: TGTGCCGCAATACTAGTTCTGGGCACAGATACGCAGTATTTT. This gives the protein CAAILVLGTDTQYF. The full variable domain, its missing parts supplied by reference TRBV30 and TRBJ2-3, is SQTIHQWPATLVQPVGSPLSLECTVEGTSNPNLYWYRQAAGRGLQLLFYSVGIGQISSEVPQNLSASRPQDRQFILSSKKLLLSDSGFYLCAAILVLGTDTQYFGPGTRLTVL.

This clone was seen more than once but under ten times. The chain couples TRBV4-3 to TRBJ2-5, with 8 nucleotides matching TRBD2. The J call may be in error: the DNA end matches TRBJ2-7 better. The CDR3 spans 15 residues. CDR1 is LGHNA and CDR2 is YSLEER in the germline V gene. Written as DNA, the CDR3 is TGCGCCAGCAGCCAATCCAGCGGGGGAAACTACGAGCAGTACTTC. Encoded protein: CASSQSSGGNYEQYF.

This chain joins TRBV19 and TRBJ1-1; 10 nucleotides align to TRBD1. This CDR3 comprises 15 residues. Germline lookup yields CDR1 LNHDA and CDR2 SQIVND (reference sequence). Unmatched junction bases numbered 16, after V lost 7 bases and J lost 11 bases. CDR3 sequence: CASTRRDRGRQWAFF. In nucleotides, the CDR3 is TGTGCCAGTACTCGTAGGGACAGGGGAAGACAGTGGGCTTTCTTT.